This is a list of T cell receptor beta chains from one sample in a study of cytomegalovirus exposure and HLA in healthy donors. Only in-frame clones appear in the TCRdb table, and some are missing; sequencing was by immunoSEQ multiplex PCR. The sample lists 90,000 to 150,000 clones, around 70% occurring once. Sequenced material: PBMCs. The source is a woman between 40 and 55 years old in good health and CMV-seropositive. Both conserved end residues are part of each CDR3. A D gene is named only where the DNA matches it firmly. For some rows the clone size is stated as once, few or many, or as a class when expanded; others skip it.

v_gene: TRBV7-7; abundance: once; j_gene: TRBJ2-2; d_gene: NA; CDR3aa: CASSPGAGPSTGELFF; CDR3nt: TGTGCTAGCAGCCCAGGGGCAGGACCCTCCACCGGGGAGCTGTTTTTT
v_gene: TRBV27; abundance: many; j_gene: TRBJ1-3; d_gene: NA; CDR3aa: CASSPPSNTIYF; CDR3nt: TGTGCCAGCAGTCCCCCGTCCAACACCATATATTTT
v_gene: TRBV6-5; abundance: once; j_gene: TRBJ1-2; d_gene: NA; CDR3aa: CASYTRENYGYTF; CDR3nt: TGTGCCAGCTATACCCGAGAAAACTATGGCTACACCTTC
v_gene: TRBV9; abundance: NA; j_gene: TRBJ2-7; d_gene: NA; CDR3aa: CASSVVGGGPPYEQYF; CDR3nt: TGTGCCAGCAGCGTAGTCGGCGGGGGCCCGCCCTACGAGCAGTACTTC
v_gene: TRBV7-2; abundance: few; j_gene: TRBJ1-6; d_gene: NA; CDR3aa: CASSFPTGSSYNSPLHF; CDR3nt: TGTGCCAGCAGTTTCCCGACGGGGAGCTCCTATAATTCACCCCTCCACTTT
v_gene: TRBV10-1; abundance: NA; j_gene: TRBJ1-2; d_gene: TRBD1; CDR3aa: CASSPQGADYGYTF; CDR3nt: TGCGCCAGCAGTCCACAGGGGGCTGACTATGGCTACACCTTC
v_gene: TRBV11-1; abundance: once; j_gene: TRBJ2-7; d_gene: NA; CDR3aa: CASSLDPDTSYEQYF; CDR3nt: TGTGCCAGCAGCTTAGACCCCGACACCTCCTACGAGCAGTACTTC
v_gene: TRBV20-1; abundance: few; j_gene: TRBJ2-7; d_gene: TRBD1; CDR3aa: CRTGFCYEQYF; CDR3nt: TGCAGGACAGGGTTTTGCTACGAGCAGTACTTC
v_gene: TRBV29-1; abundance: NA; j_gene: TRBJ1-1; d_gene: NA; CDR3aa: CSVAGGTNTEAFF; CDR3nt: TGCAGCGTTGCGGGGGGTACGAACACTGAAGCTTTCTTT
v_gene: TRBV10-3; abundance: NA; j_gene: TRBJ2-5; d_gene: TRBD1; CDR3aa: CAISEGQGGLSGNQYF; CDR3nt: TGTGCCATCAGTGAGGGACAGGGAGGTCTCTCAGGTAACCAGTACTTC
v_gene: TRBV2; abundance: NA; j_gene: TRBJ1-1; d_gene: NA; CDR3aa: CASSETQTANTEAFF; CDR3nt: TGTGCCAGCAGTGAAACCCAAACAGCGAACACTGAAGCTTTCTTT
v_gene: TRBV15; abundance: NA; j_gene: TRBJ1-1; d_gene: TRBD1; CDR3aa: CATSRGQGIEAFF; CDR3nt: TGTGCCACCAGCAGAGGACAGGGGATTGAAGCTTTCTTT
v_gene: TRBV4-2; abundance: NA; j_gene: TRBJ1-6; d_gene: TRBD1; CDR3aa: CASSLFYGQALDNSPLHF; CDR3nt: TGTGCCAGCAGCCTATTTTATGGACAGGCTTTGGATAATTCACCCCTCCACTTT
v_gene: TRBV7-3; abundance: few; j_gene: TRBJ2-7; d_gene: NA; CDR3aa: CASSIQGGSYEQYF; CDR3nt: TGTGCCAGCAGCATCCAGGGCGGCTCCTACGAGCAGTACTTC
v_gene: TRBV11-1; abundance: NA; j_gene: TRBJ2-1; d_gene: NA; CDR3aa: CASTLFPSSYNEQFF; CDR3nt: TGTGCCAGCACCCTTTTCCCGAGCTCCTACAATGAGCAGTTCTTC
v_gene: TRBV4-3; abundance: NA; j_gene: TRBJ2-3; d_gene: TRBD2; CDR3aa: CASSPGLADTDTQYF; CDR3nt: TGCGCCAGCAGCCCGGGACTAGCCGACACAGATACGCAGTATTTT
v_gene: TRBV2; abundance: NA; j_gene: TRBJ2-3; d_gene: NA; CDR3aa: CACRVEHTDTQYF; CDR3nt: TGTGCCTGCCGGGTGGAGCACACAGATACGCAGTATTTT
v_gene: TRBV7-9; abundance: NA; j_gene: TRBJ2-1; d_gene: TRBD1; CDR3aa: CASSPTGVEQFF; CDR3nt: TGTGCCAGCAGCCCCACAGGGGTTGAGCAGTTCTTC
v_gene: TRBV7-9; abundance: once; j_gene: TRBJ1-6; d_gene: NA; CDR3aa: CASSTREARNSPLHF; CDR3nt: TGTGCCAGCAGCACCCGGGAAGCGCGTAATTCACCCCTCCACTTT
v_gene: TRBV7-9; abundance: few; j_gene: TRBJ2-7; d_gene: TRBD1; CDR3aa: CASSFRQGIHEQYF; CDR3nt: TGTGCCAGCAGCTTTCGACAGGGGATCCACGAGCAGTACTTC
v_gene: TRBV19; abundance: NA; j_gene: TRBJ1-1; d_gene: NA; CDR3aa: CASSIHYGEAFF; CDR3nt: TGTGCCAGTAGTATCCACTACGGTGAAGCTTTCTTT
v_gene: TRBV11-3; abundance: many; j_gene: TRBJ1-1; d_gene: NA; CDR3aa: CASSLAVNTEAFF; CDR3nt: TGTGCCAGCAGCTTAGCCGTGAACACTGAAGCTTTCTTT
v_gene: TRBV2; abundance: NA; j_gene: TRBJ1-1; d_gene: NA; CDR3aa: CASRGQMNTEAFF; CDR3nt: TGTGCCAGCAGAGGACAAATGAACACTGAAGCTTTCTTT
v_gene: TRBV7-9; abundance: few; j_gene: TRBJ2-1; d_gene: NA; CDR3aa: CASSLALTTELRQFF; CDR3nt: TGTGCCAGCAGCTTAGCGCTAACTACCGAACTCCGGCAGTTCTTC
v_gene: TRBV7-9; abundance: NA; j_gene: TRBJ2-7; d_gene: NA; CDR3aa: CASSFYGGDEQYF; CDR3nt: TGTGCCAGCAGCTTTTACGGCGGAGACGAGCAGTACTTC
v_gene: TRBV7-3; abundance: NA; j_gene: TRBJ1-1; d_gene: NA; CDR3aa: CASSLSREDTEAFF; CDR3nt: TGTGCCAGCAGCTTAAGCAGGGAGGACACTGAAGCTTTCTTT
v_gene: TRBV4-1; abundance: NA; j_gene: TRBJ2-6; d_gene: NA; CDR3aa: CASSRNPLGNSGANVLTF; CDR3nt: TGCGCCAGCAGTCGCAACCCCCTCGGGAACTCTGGGGCCAACGTCCTGACTTTC
v_gene: TRBV5-1; abundance: once; j_gene: TRBJ2-7; d_gene: NA; CDR3aa: CASSLENRKSRQQYF; CDR3nt: TGCGCCAGCAGCTTGGAAAACAGGAAATCACGCCAGCAGTACTTC
v_gene: TRBV4-1; abundance: few; j_gene: TRBJ2-2; d_gene: NA; CDR3aa: CASSQDGGGLQDTGELFF; CDR3nt: TGCGCCAGCAGCCAAGATGGGGGGGGGCTTCAGGACACCGGGGAGCTGTTTTTT
v_gene: TRBV12-5; abundance: NA; j_gene: TRBJ2-5; d_gene: TRBD2; CDR3aa: CASGLAQRGFQETQYF; CDR3nt: TGTGCTAGTGGTTTGGCACAGCGGGGCTTCCAAGAGACCCAGTACTTC
v_gene: TRBV5-1; abundance: few; j_gene: TRBJ2-7; d_gene: NA; CDR3aa: CASSLKGGPTYEQYF; CDR3nt: TGCGCCAGCAGCTTGAAGGGGGGGCCTACCTACGAGCAGTACTTC
v_gene: TRBV7-9; abundance: NA; j_gene: TRBJ2-7; d_gene: NA; CDR3aa: CASSFCEQYF; CDR3nt: TGTGCCAGCAGCTTCTGCGAGCAGTACTTC
v_gene: TRBV5-8; abundance: NA; j_gene: TRBJ2-3; d_gene: NA; CDR3aa: CASSLGQGRSDTQYF; CDR3nt: TGTGCCAGCAGCTTGGGCCAGGGTCGGTCAGATACGCAGTATTTT
v_gene: TRBV5-1; abundance: NA; j_gene: TRBJ2-5; d_gene: NA; CDR3aa: CASSEDQETQYF; CDR3nt: TGCGCCAGCAGCGAGGACCAAGAGACCCAGTACTTC
v_gene: TRBV7-2; abundance: NA; j_gene: TRBJ2-3; d_gene: NA; CDR3aa: CASSLGGFTDTQYF; CDR3nt: TGTGCCAGCAGCTTAGGAGGTTTCACAGATACGCAGTATTTT
v_gene: TRBV30; abundance: NA; j_gene: TRBJ1-2; d_gene: TRBD1; CDR3aa: CAWGTAKGYTF; CDR3nt: TGTGCCTGGGGGACAGCGAAGGGCTACACCTTC
v_gene: TRBV10-2; abundance: NA; j_gene: TRBJ1-2; d_gene: NA; CDR3aa: CASSESTSMAGYTF; CDR3nt: TGCGCCAGCAGTGAGTCGACTAGCATGGCGGGCTACACCTTC
v_gene: TRBV7-8; abundance: NA; j_gene: TRBJ2-5; d_gene: NA; CDR3aa: CASSLRDSPYF; CDR3nt: TGTGCCAGCAGCCTCCGGGACTCTCCGTACTTC
v_gene: TRBV7-2; abundance: NA; j_gene: TRBJ2-5; d_gene: NA; CDR3aa: CASSANQETQYF; CDR3nt: TGTGCCAGCAGCGCGAACCAAGAGACCCAGTACTTC
v_gene: TRBV5-6; abundance: NA; j_gene: TRBJ2-5; d_gene: TRBD2; CDR3aa: CASSLSGAETQYF; CDR3nt: TGTGCCAGCAGCTTGAGCGGGGCGGAGACCCAGTACTTC
v_gene: TRBV2; abundance: large; j_gene: TRBJ2-7; d_gene: NA; CDR3aa: CAWVLRDNSYEQYF; CDR3nt: TGTGCCTGGGTCCTCCGAGACAACTCCTACGAGCAGTACTTC
v_gene: TRBV6-6; abundance: NA; j_gene: TRBJ1-3; d_gene: TRBD1; CDR3aa: CASRRQGDPGNTIYF; CDR3nt: TGTGCCAGCAGGAGACAGGGGGATCCTGGAAACACCATATATTTT
v_gene: TRBV27; abundance: NA; j_gene: TRBJ1-2; d_gene: TRBD1; CDR3aa: CASSPGTGVSGYTF; CDR3nt: TGTGCCAGCAGTCCCGGGACAGGGGTTTCTGGCTACACCTTC
v_gene: TRBV7-8; abundance: NA; j_gene: TRBJ2-7; d_gene: TRBD1; CDR3aa: CASSSQDRGRSYEQYF; CDR3nt: TGTGCCAGCAGCTCCCAGGACAGGGGGCGATCTTACGAGCAGTACTTC
v_gene: TRBV7-8; abundance: NA; j_gene: TRBJ1-1; d_gene: NA; CDR3aa: CASSLEGVTEAFF; CDR3nt: TGTGCCAGCAGCTTAGAAGGGGTGACTGAAGCTTTCTTT
v_gene: TRBV7-2; abundance: NA; j_gene: TRBJ2-4; d_gene: NA; CDR3aa: CASSFDLGSSKNIQYF; CDR3nt: TGTGCCAGCAGCTTCGATCTGGGTAGCTCCAAAAACATTCAGTACTTC
v_gene: TRBV19; abundance: NA; j_gene: TRBJ1-1; d_gene: NA; CDR3aa: CASTGYQNTEAFF; CDR3nt: TGTGCCAGTACGGGATATCAAAACACTGAAGCTTTCTTT
v_gene: TRBV5-4; abundance: NA; j_gene: TRBJ2-5; d_gene: TRBD2; CDR3aa: CASSLAASGGSGETQYF; CDR3nt: TGTGCCAGCAGCTTGGCGGCTAGCGGGGGTTCGGGAGAGACCCAGTACTTC